The 25 T cell receptor beta chains in this list originate from one sample, sequenced in a study of OX40 agonist ivuxolimab in advanced cancers. Some clones are missing from TCRdb's copy, which holds only in-frame ones; the method was immunoSEQ multiplex PCR. The data show over 65,000 clones, 65% to 90% seen once. Sequencing used CD4+ or CD8+ T cells sorted from blood, obtained in a trial of the OX40 agonist ivuxolimab. The source is an adult with an advanced solid tumor such as melanoma, head and neck, liver or kidney cancer.

The rearrangement links TRBV28 to TRBJ1-5; D not certain. Trimming cost V 6 bases and J 1 base, with 13 bases left between them. Germline values: CDR1 MDHEN, CDR2 SYDVKM. The CDR3 covers 15 residues. The CDR3, as DNA: TGTGCCAGCAGGAGGACCGATAGAAGCAATCAGCCCCAGCATTTT. Its translation is CASRRTDRSNQPQHF.

The rearrangement uses TRBV2 and TRBJ1-3, with D unresolved. Trimming shortened V by 0 bases and J by 0 bases, and 24 bases separated the two germline ends. This CDR3 has 21 amino acids. Per germline, CDR1 SNHLY and CDR2 FYNNEI. CDR3 in DNA: TGTGCCAGCAGTGAAGCGCTTCAGTACCTCGGTGGCTGGCCCTCTGGAAACACCATATATTTT. It specifies CASSEALQYLGGWPSGNTIYF. Using reference TRBV2 and TRBJ1-3 for the parts outside the CDR3, the full variable domain is EPEVTQTPSHQVTQMGQEVILRCVPISNHLYFYWYRQILGQKVEFLVSFYNNEISEKSEIFDDQFSVERPDGSNFTLKIRSTKLEDSAMYFCASSEALQYLGGWPSGNTIYFGEGSWLTVV.

V usage is TRBV28 and J usage is TRBJ2-7, with 13 nucleotides matching TRBD2. Germline V lookup: CDR1 MDHEN, CDR2 SYDVKM. This CDR3 is built from 15 residues. CDR3 coding DNA: TGTGCGGCGACTAGCGGGGGGCTCACCTCCTACGAGCAGTACTTC. Encoded protein: CAATSGGLTSYEQYF. The complete variable domain, with remaining parts taken from reference TRBV28 and TRBJ2-7, reads DVKVTQSSRYLVKRTGEKVFLECVQDMDHENMFWYRQDPGLGLRLIYFSYDVKMKEKGDIPEGYSVSREKKERFSLILESASTNQTSMYLCAATSGGLTSYEQYFGPGTRLTVT.

This clone was recorded only once. This chain links TRBV5-1 with TRBJ1-3, with a tentative D call TRBD1 (5 bases). Germline CDR1 is SGHRS and CDR2 is YFSETQ. The CDR3 runs 16 residues. V was trimmed by 4 bases and J by 1 base, leaving 15 bases between them. The CDR3, as DNA: TGCGCCAGCAGCATCAGCGACAGTGCTTCTGGAAACACCATATATTTT. Protein product: CASSISDSASGNTIYF.

The genes are TRBV28 and TRBJ2-6; TRBD2 might be the D (5 bases). The CDR3 consists of 14 residues. Germline assignment: CDR1 MDHEN and CDR2 SYDVKM. V lost 8 bases, J lost 4 bases, and 12 bases lay in between. CDR3 coding DNA: TGTGCCAGCGTTGGGTGGAGGGGGGCCAACGTCCTGACTTTC. Its protein product is CASVGWRGANVLTF.

The chain is built from TRBV30 and TRBJ2-7; 7 bases fit TRBD2. The CDR3 has 15 residues. Losses at the gene ends were 4 bases for V and 0 bases for J; bases not matched to a gene: 9. Germline assignment: CDR1 GTSNPN and CDR2 SVGIG (reference sequence). The DNA of the CDR3 is TGTGCCTGGATGGCGGGGCGGGGGATCTCCTACGAGCAGTACTTC. Its protein is CAWMAGRGISYEQYF. The whole variable domain, remainder taken from reference TRBV30 and TRBJ2-7, is SQTIHQWPATLVQPVGSPLSLECTVEGTSNPNLYWYRQAAGRGLQLLFYSVGIGQISSEVPQNLSASRPQDRQFILSSKKLLLSDSGFYLCAWMAGRGISYEQYFGPGTRLTVT.

V and J are TRBV5-4 and TRBJ1-6; D not certain. Trimming pared 4 bases from V and 5 bases from J, leaving 10 bases between. CDR3 length equals 14 residues. Germline values: CDR1 SGHNT, CDR2 YYREEE (reference sequence). CDR3 sequence: CASSRTGDNSPLHF. The CDR3 nucleotides are TGTGCCAGCAGCAGAACGGGTGATAATTCACCCCTCCACTTT.

The rearrangement uses TRBV19 and TRBJ2-1; the D is unclear. The germline gives CDR1 LNHDA, CDR2 SQIVND (reference sequence). The length of the CDR3 is 14 residues. V was clipped by 5 bases and J by 5 bases, with 13 bases between them. The CDR3 sequence: CASSLQVRDNEQFF. The CDR3 DNA reads as TGTGCCAGTAGTCTGCAGGTCCGGGACAATGAGCAGTTCTTC.

The chain recombines TRBV5-6 with TRBJ2-2; unclear D gene. The germline gives CDR1 SGHDT, CDR2 YYEEEE. Trimming pared 3 bases from V and 5 bases from J, leaving 8 bases between. The CDR3 has 13 residues. The CDR3 bases are TGTGCCAGCAGCTCCGCCCAGACCGGGGAGCTGTTTTTT. Amino acid sequence: CASSSAQTGELFF.

This chain connects TRBV28 to TRBJ2-7, with no clear D. V lost 3 bases and J 4 bases, leaving 4 bases between the germline ends. The V gene's germline CDR1 is MDHEN and CDR2 SYDVKM. The CDR3 has 11 residues. CDR3 protein: CASSLRYEQYF. The CDR3 region has the DNA TGTGCCAGCAGTTTGAGGTACGAGCAGTACTTC.

The J gene is TRBJ1-6, the V gene TRBV13, with a tentative D call TRBD1 (6 bases). Trimming took off 6 bases at V and 0 bases at J, with 12 bases between the two ends. Germline V gene lookup returns CDR1 PRHDT and CDR2 FYEKMQ (reference sequence). CDR3 length: 16 residues. In nucleotides, the CDR3 is TGTGCCAGCAGTCGTACAGGGAGCTCCTATAATTCACCCCTCCACTTT. Protein product: CASSRTGSSYNSPLHF.

V usage is TRBV5-1 and J usage is TRBJ1-3, with unresolved D. CDR1 is SGHRS and CDR2 is YFSETQ in the germline V gene. This CDR3 is 15 amino acids long. V gave up 0 bases and J gave up 2 bases, with 9 bases separating them. CDR3: CASSLDKVPGNTIYF. CDR3 bases: TGCGCCAGCAGCTTGGACAAGGTCCCTGGAAACACCATATATTTT.

On this clone itself: One end of the junction varies from germline; a read error may be responsible. V and J are TRBV19 and TRBJ2-1, with 8 bases that match TRBD1. This CDR3 contains 12 residues. Germline V lookup: CDR1 LNHDA, CDR2 SQIVND (reference sequence). This CDR3 is CASSDNRGTAIF. The CDR3 DNA is TGTGCCAGTAGTGATAACAGGGGGACAGCGATCTTC.

V usage is TRBV28 and J usage is TRBJ2-7, with TRBD2 identical over 10 bases. This CDR3 is 14 amino acids long. Looked up from germline, CDR1 is MDHEN and CDR2 is SYDVKM. Unmatched junction bases numbered 8, after V lost 5 bases and J lost 7 bases. CDR3 loop: CASSRSGGAREQYF. The CDR3 DNA reads as TGTGCCAGCAGTCGCAGCGGGGGGGCTCGAGAGCAGTACTTC.

The chain recombines TRBV29-1 with TRBJ2-5; D not certain. Trimming cost V 2 bases and J 12 bases, with 16 bases left between them. The CDR3 covers 12 residues. The V gene's germline CDR1 is SQVTM and CDR2 ANQGSEA. As DNA, the CDR3 is TGCAGCGTTGAAAGGTCCCAGGCCGGAGAGTACTTC. Translating it yields CSVERSQAGEYF.

CDR3: CATSRDLTGGKADTQYF. As DNA, the CDR3 is TGTGCCACCAGCAGAGACCTGACAGGGGGCAAAGCAGATACGCAGTATTTT. V and J are TRBV15 and TRBJ2-3, with 10 positions matching TRBD1. The V segment lost 0 bases and the J segment 4 bases; nucleotides outside the gene matches: 7. The germline V gene has CDR1 LNHNV and CDR2 YYDKDF (reference sequence). This CDR3 region has 17 residues.

This chain connects TRBV7-3 to TRBJ1-6, with TRBD1 matching over 7 bases. CDR1 and CDR2 from the germline V gene are SGHTA and FQGTGA. V lost 5 bases to trimming and J lost 10 bases; unmatched junction nucleotides: 5. The CDR3 contains 13 residues. The CDR3 sequence: CASSVQGGSPLHF. CDR3 in DNA: TGTGCCAGCAGCGTCCAGGGGGGCTCACCCCTCCACTTT.

This chain connects TRBV5-1 to TRBJ1-4; D is unresolved. CDR1 is SGHRS and CDR2 is YFSETQ in the germline V gene. This CDR3 spans 15 amino acids. V dropped 0 bases and J dropped 8 bases, with 14 bases sitting between them. The CDR3 nucleotides read TGCGCCAGCAGCTTGGTTCAGGCGGGAGACGAAAAACTGTTTTTT. Protein: CASSLVQAGDEKLFF.

The rearrangement links TRBV5-1 to TRBJ2-3; weak D call: TRBD2 (7 bases). There are 18 residues in the CDR3. In germline, CDR1 is SGHRS, CDR2 YFSETQ. V was cut by 4 bases and J by 3 bases, with 24 bases left in between. The CDR3 DNA sequence: TGCGCCAGCAGCGTGCAGGGGCGGGCGGGGGTGGCGACAGATACGCAGTATTTT. Translating it yields CASSVQGRAGVATDTQYF.

The J gene is TRBJ1-6, the V gene TRBV5-1; D possibly corresponds to TRBD1 (6 bases). V shed 1 base and J shed 8 bases, with 16 bases lying between them. The CDR3 contains 16 residues. CDR1 and CDR2 (germline): SGHRS, YFSETQ. The CDR3 region is CASSLSGTSGDSPLHF. The CDR3 DNA is TGCGCCAGCAGCTTGTCCGGGACATCCGGGGATTCACCCCTCCACTTT.

V gene TRBV6-6 combines with J gene TRBJ1-1; D gene ambiguous. The germline CDR1 and CDR2 sequences are MNHNY and SVGAGI (reference sequence). V was shortened by 6 bases and J by 5 bases, with 10 bases between the two germline ends. The CDR3 totals 12 residues. Here the CDR3 reads CASRDLGTEAFF. In nucleotides, the CDR3 is TGTGCCAGCAGAGACCTGGGGACTGAAGCTTTCTTT.

J is TRBJ2-1 and V is TRBV10-3; 8 bases match TRBD1. V dropped 6 bases and J dropped 6; count of bases not matched to a gene: 10. Germline V CDR1 and CDR2: ENHRY, SYGVKD. This CDR3 has 15 residues. The CDR3 sequence is CAISKGQVSGNEQFF. Written as DNA, the CDR3 is TGTGCCATCAGCAAGGGACAGGTCTCGGGCAATGAGCAGTTCTTC.

The chain joins TRBV18 to TRBJ1-3, with 7 bases fitting TRBD1. The CDR3 covers 17 residues. Germline loops: CDR1 KGHSH, CDR2 LQKENI. V was pared by 3 bases and J by 0 bases, with 8 bases of the junction left unmatched. For the CDR3, the DNA is TGTGCCAGCTCACCCCGACGGACAGGAAACTCTGGAAACACCATATATTTT. Amino acids: CASSPRRTGNSGNTIYF.

V gene TRBV6-1 combines with J gene TRBJ1-1, with 7 nucleotides matching TRBD1. CDR1 is MNHNS and CDR2 is SASEGT in the germline V gene. Trimming cost V 6 bases and J 10 bases; bases outside gene matches: 8. The CDR3 covers 12 residues. Here the CDR3 reads CASSLTGMSAFF. CDR3 DNA sequence: TGTGCCAGCAGCTTGACAGGGATGTCAGCTTTCTTT.

The V call is TRBV9, the J call TRBJ2-3, with TRBD2 identical over 7 bases. The CDR3 spans 15 residues. The junction had 5 bases not matched to a gene; V was cut back by 1 base and J by 3 bases. Germline CDR1 and CDR2: SGDLS and YYNGEE. Written as DNA, the CDR3 is TGTGCCAGCAGCGTATTCGGGGGGAGGACAGATACGCAGTATTTT. It is translated as CASSVFGGRTDTQYF.